A few counts support the clone carrying this T cell receptor (beta chain). TCRdb passed the RT-PCR reads through MiXCR, listing each CDR3 protein once. The sample lists around 760,000 distinct CDR3 sequences, approximately 14% seen once, with roughly 6.4% in the top ten. This specimen belongs to a study of response to subunit inactivated influenza vaccine. CDR1 and CDR2 from the germline V gene are KGHDR and SFDVKD. The CDR3 is 19 amino acids. The junction had 15 bases not matched to a gene; V was cut back by 5 bases and J by 1 base. This TCR came from a man over 45 who received an inactivated influenza vaccine. V gene TRBV24-1 combines with J gene TRBJ2-2; TRBD1 agrees at 7 bases. The sample was PBMCs from blood, taken 14 to 15 days before vaccination. Written as DNA, the CDR3 is TGTGCCACCAGTGCCGAATGGTGGGGACAGAGAAAGAACACCGGGGAGCTGTTTTTT. Translation gives CATSAEWWGQRKNTGELFF.